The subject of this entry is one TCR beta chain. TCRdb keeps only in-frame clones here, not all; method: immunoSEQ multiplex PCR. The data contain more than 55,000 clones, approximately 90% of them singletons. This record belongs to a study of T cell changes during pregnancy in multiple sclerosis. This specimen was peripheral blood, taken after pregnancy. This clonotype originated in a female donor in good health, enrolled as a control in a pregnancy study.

The DNA for the CDR3 is TGTGCCAGCAGCGTACTACTAGCGGGAGGGCTGAATGAGCAGTTCTTC. Amino acid sequence: CASSVLLAGGLNEQFF. The V and J genes are TRBV9 and TRBJ2-1; 13 nucleotides align to TRBD2. This CDR3 comprises 16 residues. Germline V CDR1 and CDR2: SGDLS, YYNGEE. V shed 1 base and J 7 bases; nucleotides not matched to a gene: 5.